This TCR beta chain comes out of a study of blood T cell repertoires in COVID-19. Produced via immunoSEQ multiplex PCR; TCRdb's table is partial and in-frame only. The repertoire has hundreds of thousands of clones, 75% to 90% of them found once; the top ten carry roughly 1%. Germline V gives CDR1 LNHDA, CDR2 SQIVND (reference sequence). The CDR3 has 15 residues. The V segment lost 4 bases and the J segment 5 bases; nucleotides outside the gene matches: 8. The specimen was PBMCs or T cells enriched from blood (not recorded which). This clonotype was sampled from a young man who had recovered from COVID-19. The gene calls are TRBV19 and TRBJ1-1; 9 nucleotides match TRBD1. CDR3 nucleotide sequence: TGTGCCAGTAGTAACCCAGGGACAGGGACGACTGAAGCTTTCTTT. This translates into CASSNPGTGTTEAFF.